This T cell receptor beta chain emerged from a study of spatial heterogeneity in lung cancer. Time point described: sample taken at primary tumor resection. Tumor, nontumor lung or frozen PBMC supplied whole RNA that was sequenced unsorted. Ten or more counts support this clonotype. Each CDR3 protein is one row after TCRdb ran MiXCR on the 5' RACE reads. The sample carries about 2,000 distinct CDR3 sequences, roughly 10% recorded once. Trimming removed 7 bases from V and 5 bases from J; junction bases left unmatched: 13. Germline loops: CDR1 MDHEN, CDR2 SYDVKM. This CDR3 is built from 15 residues. The source material was normal lung tissue next to the tumor, sampled at surgery. The genes are TRBV28 and TRBJ2-7; 8 bases fit TRBD1. The origin of this receptor is a male donor with early-stage non-small cell lung cancer. CDR3 loop: CASTTPTGQGNEQYF. The CDR3 bases are TGTGCCAGCACCACCCCAACCGGACAGGGCAACGAGCAGTACTTC.